The 20 T cell receptor beta chains below come from one sample, sequenced in a study of T cells in Graves' hyperthyroidism and ophthalmopathy. What was amplified from RNA transcripts were TCR beta CDR3 regions. With the HTBI primer set, the TCR CDR3 went through a first round of RT-PCR. TCRdb recomputed calls from the multiplex PCR reads with MiXCR, one row per CDR3 protein. The sample yields 300,000 to 450,000 distinct CDR3 sequences, 20% to 30% seen once. The specimen was blood. These receptors were obtained from a middle-aged man with Graves' hyperthyroidism.

This clonotype was counted many times. The V call is TRBV5-1, the J call TRBJ2-3, with TRBD1 matching over 8 bases. CDR3 size: 16 residues. Trimming cost V 0 bases and J 4 bases; bases outside gene matches: 7. CDR1 and CDR2 (germline): SGHRS, YFSETQ. The CDR3 loop is CASSLGDRGIADTQYF. Here the CDR3 DNA reads TGCGCCAGCAGCTTGGGAGACAGGGGCATTGCAGATACGCAGTATTTT.

This clonotype was seen a handful of times. J is TRBJ2-5 and V is TRBV5-1; 13 nucleotides agree with TRBD2. Trimming removed 4 bases from V and 5 bases from J; junction bases left unmatched: 8. CDR3 size: 16 residues. Germline CDR1 SGHRS, CDR2 YFSETQ. CDR3 coding DNA: TGCGCCAGCAGCCGGAGACTAGCGGGAGGCGGGGAGACCCAGTACTTC. It translates to CASSRRLAGGGETQYF.

This clonotype has at least ten counts. The rearrangement uses TRBV20-1 and TRBJ2-1, with 13 positions matching TRBD2. CDR3 length equals 14 residues. With 5 bases clipped from V and 8 bases from J, the junction kept 6 bases outside the gene matches. Germline V gene lookup returns CDR1 DFQATT and CDR2 SNEGSKA (reference sequence). The CDR3 coding sequence is TGCAGTGCTGTGACTAGCGGGAGGACGGATGAGCAGTTCTTC. Translation gives CSAVTSGRTDEQFF.

This chain links TRBV18 with TRBJ2-2; TRBD2 might be the D (6 bases). Germline V gives CDR1 KGHSH, CDR2 LQKENI. V lost 1 base and J lost 6, with 18 bases in between. This CDR3 spans 17 amino acids. This chain's CDR3 is CASSPRLQGGGSGELFF. The CDR3 DNA sequence: TGTGCCAGCTCACCACGACTCCAGGGAGGTGGATCCGGGGAGCTGTTTTTT.

A few counts support this clonotype. The rearrangement uses TRBV28 and TRBJ2-2; 7 positions match TRBD2. V shed 8 bases and J 1 base; nucleotides not matched to a gene: 4. CDR3 length: 14 amino acids. Germline assignment: CDR1 MDHEN and CDR2 SYDVKM. As DNA, the CDR3 is TGTGCCAGCTCTCCTAGCGGGAACACCGGGGAGCTGTTTTTT. Translation: CASSPSGNTGELFF. The full variable domain, rest sourced from reference TRBV28 and TRBJ2-2, is DVKVTQSSRYLVKRTGEKVFLECVQDMDHENMFWYRQDPGLGLRLIYFSYDVKMKEKGDIPEGYSVSREKKERFSLILESASTNQTSMYLCASSPSGNTGELFFGEGSRLTVL.

This clonotype was found a few times. The chain combines TRBV6-1 with TRBJ1-1, with unresolved D. Germline V gene sequence: CDR1 MNHNS, CDR2 SASEGT. The CDR3 contains 12 residues. V lost 4 bases and J lost 0, with 3 bases in between. CDR3 in amino acids: CASSAVNTEAFF. For the CDR3, the DNA is TGTGCCAGCAGTGCGGTGAACACTGAAGCTTTCTTT.

There are many counts of this clonotype. The chain employs TRBV6-1 and TRBJ2-5; D might be TRBD2 (6 bases). CDR1 and CDR2 from the germline V gene are MNHNS and SASEGT. V lost 7 bases to trimming and J lost 5 bases, with 23 bases between them. The CDR3 is made up of 16 amino acids. The CDR3 DNA reads TGTGCCAGCATTTCCCTTTCGACTAGGGGTGGCGAGACCCAGTACTTC. Translated, it gives CASISLSTRGGETQYF.

This clonotype was seen only a few times. The rearrangement joins TRBV10-2 to TRBJ2-3; 8 nucleotides match TRBD2. Germline V lookup: CDR1 WSHSY, CDR2 SAAADI. The V segment lost 10 bases and the J segment 3 bases; nucleotides outside the gene matches: 9. The length of the CDR3 is 14 residues. CDR3 sequence reads: CATTPSGSTDTQYF. In DNA, the CDR3 is TGCGCCACCACCCCGAGCGGGAGTACAGATACGCAGTATTTT.

This clonotype occurred a few times. The chain couples TRBV2 to TRBJ2-3; TRBD2 matches at 11 bases. With V trimmed by 4 bases and J by 4 bases, 1 base remained unmatched. Germline CDR1 and CDR2: SNHLY and FYNNEI. The length of the CDR3 is 14 residues. DNA of the CDR3: TGTGCCAGCAGTGTGACTAGCGGGGCAGATACGCAGTATTTT. Amino acids: CASSVTSGADTQYF.

The chain employs TRBV11-2 and TRBJ1-1; 7 bases fit TRBD1. This CDR3 is built from 14 residues. CDR1 SGHAT and CDR2 FQNNGV come from the germline V gene. Losses at the gene ends were 6 bases for V and 11 bases for J; bases not matched to a gene: 15. CDR3 amino acids: CASSLQDRRTAAFF. CDR3 bases: TGTGCCAGCAGTCTGCAGGACAGGCGTACTGCTGCTTTCTTT.

The J gene is TRBJ1-2, the V gene TRBV5-4; tentatively, D is TRBD1 (5 bases). Trimming pared 5 bases from V and 2 bases from J, leaving 10 bases between. The CDR3 length is 13 residues. Germline V CDR1 and CDR2: SGHNT, YYREEE (reference sequence). DNA of the CDR3: TGTGCCAGCAGACACGACAGAAACTATGGCTACACCTTC. The encoded protein is CASRHDRNYGYTF.

This clonotype was observed a handful of times. The chain couples TRBV5-1 to TRBJ2-2; 9 nucleotides align to TRBD1. CDR3 length: 16 amino acids. V gave up 1 base and J gave up 6 bases; unmatched junction bases: 7. Germline lookup yields CDR1 SGHRS and CDR2 YFSETQ. The CDR3 DNA reads as TGCGCCAGCAGCTTGTTCGGGACAGGGACGGCCGGGGAGCTGTTTTTT. As protein: CASSLFGTGTAGELFF.

This chain joins TRBV12-3 or TRBV12-4 and TRBJ1-2; no reliable D call. Trimming removed 7 bases at V and 4 bases at J, with 7 bases between. The CDR3 spans 11 residues. CDR3 sequence reads: CASTGLYGYTF. As DNA, the CDR3 is TGTGCCAGCACGGGCCTCTATGGCTACACCTTC.

J is TRBJ2-1 and V is TRBV6-5; possibly TRBD2 for D (5 bases). This CDR3 is 14 amino acids long. V was shortened by 0 bases and J by 9 bases, with 12 bases between the two germline ends. CDR1 and CDR2 (germline): MNHEY, SVGAGI. CDR3 sequence (DNA): TGTGCCAGCAGTTACTCGACTGTCGCGGGTGAGCAGTTCTTC. Amino acids: CASSYSTVAGEQFF.

The J gene is TRBJ2-3, the V gene TRBV20-1; D gene uncertain. Germline V gene sequence: CDR1 DFQATT, CDR2 SNEGSKA (reference sequence). The ends were cut back, 6 bases at V and 0 bases at J, with 13 bases in the middle. The CDR3 is 14 residues long. The CDR3 is CSATRRSSTDTQYF. In nucleotides, the CDR3 is TGCAGTGCGACCAGGCGGAGCAGCACAGATACGCAGTATTTT.

To note about this clonotype: A read error may account for a junction end that differs from germline. The gene calls are TRBV20-1 and TRBJ2-1; TRBD1 matches at 9 bases. Looked up from germline, CDR1 is DFQATT and CDR2 is SNEGSKA (reference sequence). This CDR3 contains 18 residues. The CDR3 sequence: CGARSPGQGRIGDNEQFF. CDR3 coding DNA: TGCGGTGCTAGATCCCCGGGACAGGGAAGGATTGGAGATAATGAGCAGTTCTTC.

V usage is TRBV14 and J usage is TRBJ2-7; 11 nucleotides match TRBD2. The length of the CDR3 is 16 residues. Unmatched junction bases numbered 8, after V lost 0 bases and J lost 7 bases. Germline-derived CDR1 and CDR2 are SGHDN and FVKESK. In nucleotides, the CDR3 is TGTGCCAGCAGCCAAGAAAAGGATAGCGGGAGGGGAGAGCAGTACTTC. Translating it yields CASSQEKDSGRGEQYF.

The gene calls are TRBV19 and TRBJ2-1; D is unresolved. Germline V lookup: CDR1 LNHDA, CDR2 SQIVND (reference sequence). V was clipped by 3 bases and J by 2 bases, with 20 bases between them. The CDR3 runs 18 residues. CDR3 loop: CASSMAVDLWSAYNEQFF. CDR3 in DNA: TGTGCCAGTAGTATGGCCGTGGACCTCTGGTCGGCCTACAATGAGCAGTTCTTC.

The chain combines TRBV7-2 with TRBJ2-5; D not resolved. CDR3 length: 16 amino acids. Germline V gene sequence: CDR1 SGHTA, CDR2 FQGNSA. Trimming took 6 bases from V and 5 from J, leaving 22 bases between them. The CDR3 DNA sequence: TGTGCCAGCAGGAATCCTCTTAGGGTTTTTGAGGAGACCCAGTACTTC. This codes for CASRNPLRVFEETQYF.

This clonotype showed up just a few times. The rearrangement links TRBV19 to TRBJ1-5; 8 nucleotides line up with TRBD1. The CDR3 runs to 13 residues. The J segment lost 2 bases and the V segment lost 8 bases, leaving 2 bases of the junction unmatched. The germline gives CDR1 LNHDA, CDR2 SQIVND (reference sequence). The CDR3 DNA sequence: TGTGCCAGTGAGACAGGGGGCAATCAGCCCCAGCATTTT. Translated: CASETGGNQPQHF.